These 22 T cell receptor beta chains were sequenced from one sample in a study of cytomegalovirus exposure and HLA in healthy donors. In the PCR, 60 Vbeta and 13 Jbeta primers were used. Sequencing was performed with immunoSEQ multiplex PCR; in TCRdb, only in-frame clones are kept and a portion is missing. The sample has around 200,000 clones; around 80% are singletons. Sequencing was performed on PBMCs. These receptors originate from a girl aged 2 to 10 in good health and CMV-seronegative.

This clone was observed a single time. The V and J genes are TRBV7-9 and TRBJ2-1; 8 bases agree with TRBD1. The CDR3 has 15 residues. The V and J ends lost 5 bases and 6 bases, in that order; junction bases with no gene match: 9. Germline CDR1 is SEHNR and CDR2 is FQNEAQ (reference sequence). The CDR3 loop is CASSVRDRTSNEQFF. CDR3 bases: TGTGCCAGCAGCGTCCGGGACAGGACGTCCAATGAGCAGTTCTTC.

The V call is TRBV4-2, the J call TRBJ2-5; D is possibly TRBD2 (7 bases). V dropped 0 bases and J dropped 1 base, with 18 bases sitting between them. Germline assignment: CDR1 LGHNA and CDR2 YNFKEQ. The CDR3 runs 18 residues. The CDR3 loop is CASSQDLGSRGPQETQYF. The CDR3 DNA follows: TGTGCCAGCAGCCAAGATCTGGGGTCGCGGGGGCCCCAAGAGACCCAGTACTTC.

This clone was seen just once. This chain uses TRBV7-9 with TRBJ2-5; 14 bases match TRBD2. V shed 5 bases, J shed 5 bases, and the junction held 4 bases outside the gene matches. This CDR3 spans 15 amino acids. Germline CDR1 reads SEHNR; CDR2 reads FQNEAQ (reference sequence). Here the CDR3 reads CASSHWTSGGETQYF. In nucleotides, the CDR3 is TGTGCCAGCAGCCACTGGACTAGCGGGGGGGAGACCCAGTACTTC.

This clone was found a few times. This chain connects TRBV7-9 to TRBJ1-1; no clear D. Trimming took 5 bases from V and 11 from J, leaving 18 bases between them. Germline V CDR1 and CDR2: SEHNR, FQNEAQ (reference sequence). CDR3 length: 13 residues. CDR3 coding DNA: TGTGCCAGCAGCGACAAATACCATGTTGGGGCTTTCTTT. Encoded protein: CASSDKYHVGAFF.

The chain is built from TRBV9 and TRBJ1-6; TRBD1 matches at 9 bases. Germline V CDR1 and CDR2: SGDLS, YYNGEE. This CDR3 region has 14 residues. V gave up 4 bases and J gave up 7 bases; unmatched junction bases: 3. The CDR3 DNA is TGTGCCAGCAGCACCGGGACAGGGAATTCACCCCTCCACTTT. This gives the protein CASSTGTGNSPLHF. Full variable domain (remainder filled in from reference TRBV9 and TRBJ1-6): DSGVTQTPKHLITATGQRVTLRCSPRSGDLSVYWYQQSLDQGLQFLIQYYNGEERAKGNILERFSAQQFPDLHSELNLSSLELGDSALYFCASSTGTGNSPLHFGNGTRLTVT.

The chain has TRBV11-2 and TRBJ2-1, with D possibly TRBD2 on 6 matching bases. The germline V gene has CDR1 SGHAT and CDR2 FQNNGV. V was clipped by 2 bases and J by 8 bases, with 13 bases between them. The CDR3 spans 14 residues. This chain's CDR3 is CASSLSGPGDEQFF. CDR3 bases: TGTGCCAGCAGCTTAAGTGGGCCGGGGGATGAGCAGTTCTTC.

The genes are TRBV5-5 and TRBJ1-6, with TRBD1 as a possible D gene (5 bases). The CDR3 is 15 residues long. Per the germline V gene, CDR1 is SGHKS and CDR2 is YYEKEE (reference sequence). V was pared by 0 bases and J by 7 bases, with 11 bases between. The chain's CDR3 is CASSLGQIPNSPLHF. The CDR3 bases are TGTGCCAGCAGCTTGGGACAGATCCCCAATTCACCCCTCCACTTT.

This chain links TRBV19 with TRBJ2-2, with 12 bases that match TRBD2. CDR1 and CDR2 from the germline V gene are LNHDA and SQIVND (reference sequence). The ends lost 5 bases at V and 5 bases at J; junction bases unmatched: 9. The CDR3 contains 17 residues. As DNA, the CDR3 is TGTGCCAGTAGTTCGGCTAGCGGGGGGGCATGGACCGGGGAGCTGTTTTTT. As protein: CASSSASGGAWTGELFF. Supplemented by reference TRBV19 and TRBJ2-2, the full variable domain reads DGGITQSPKYLFRKEGQNVTLSCEQNLNHDAMYWYRQDPGQGLRLIYYSQIVNDFQKGDIAEGYSVSREKKESFPLTVTSAQKNPTAFYLCASSSASGGAWTGELFFGEGSRLTVL.

The rearrangement joins TRBV9 to TRBJ2-7; 10 positions match TRBD1. The CDR3 has 14 amino acids. V dropped 4 bases and J dropped 3; count of bases not matched to a gene: 4. Looked up from germline, CDR1 is SGDLS and CDR2 is YYNGEE. CDR3 sequence (DNA): TGTGCCAGCAGCACCCGGACAGGGGGCTACGAGCAGTACTTC. Translated: CASSTRTGGYEQYF.

The rearrangement links TRBV10-2 to TRBJ2-3; 13 nucleotides align to TRBD2. V gave up 8 bases and J gave up 6 bases; unmatched junction bases: 8. This CDR3 comprises 15 residues. From germline, CDR1 is WSHSY and CDR2 SAAADI. The CDR3 loop is CASRGLAGEGDTQYF. As DNA, the CDR3 is TGCGCCAGCCGAGGACTAGCGGGAGAAGGGGATACGCAGTATTTT.

The chain employs TRBV10-3 and TRBJ2-5; 10 bases line up with TRBD2. CDR1 ENHRY and CDR2 SYGVKD come from the germline V gene. The V and J ends lost 8 bases and 4 bases, in that order; junction bases with no gene match: 10. The CDR3 runs 15 residues. CDR3: CAISASGRIGETQYF. The CDR3 nucleotides read TGTGCCATCTCGGCTAGCGGGAGAATAGGAGAGACCCAGTACTTC.

This chain links TRBV18 with TRBJ2-7, with 9 bases that match TRBD1. The CDR3 consists of 15 residues. Germline CDR1 is KGHSH and CDR2 is LQKENI. V was pared by 4 bases and J by 2 bases, with 6 bases of the junction left unmatched. The CDR3 nucleotides read TGTGCCAGCTCACAAGGGACAGGGACTGCCTACGAGCAGTACTTC. It translates to CASSQGTGTAYEQYF.

The chain uses TRBV5-6 and TRBJ1-5, with D tentatively TRBD1 (6 bases). Germline V gene data show CDR1 as SGHDT and CDR2 as YYEEEE. V gave up 4 bases and J gave up 6 bases, with 11 bases separating them. This CDR3 is built from 13 residues. CDR3 sequence (DNA): TGTGCCAGCAGCCATAACAGGGCTCAGCCCCAGCATTTT. As protein: CASSHNRAQPQHF.

The chain employs TRBV5-1 and TRBJ2-3; 8 bases are a match to TRBD1. The germline gives CDR1 SGHRS, CDR2 YFSETQ. Trimming removed 4 bases from V and 1 base from J; junction bases left unmatched: 11. This CDR3 is built from 17 residues. The CDR3 here is CASSARSGGAGTDTQYF. The CDR3 DNA reads as TGCGCCAGCAGCGCCCGCTCAGGGGGCGCGGGCACAGATACGCAGTATTTT.

The chain is built from TRBV12-5 and TRBJ1-5, with D unclear. The CDR3 loop spans 14 amino acids. CDR1 is LGHNT and CDR2 is FRNRAP in the germline V gene. The V and J ends lost 2 bases and 1 base respectively, with 6 bases between them. The CDR3 region has the DNA TGTGCTAGTGGTTTGTGGGCCAGCAATCAGCCCCAGCATTTT. Encoded protein: CASGLWASNQPQHF.

The V call is TRBV23-1, the J call TRBJ2-4, with 9 bases identical to TRBD2. TRBV23-1 carries the ORF label, with uncertain function. The CDR3 extends over 17 amino acids. J lost 7 bases, V lost 0 bases, and 10 bases had no gene match. CDR3 sequence (DNA): TGCGCCAGCAGTCAATCGATGGGAGGGCGGGAGGGGAACATTCAGTACTTC. Translated: CASSQSMGGREGNIQYF.

CDR3 nucleotides: TGTGCCAGCAGCTTAGCGACTAGCGGGAGGACAGATACGCAGTATTTT. Its translation is CASSLATSGRTDTQYF. This chain connects TRBV7-6 to TRBJ2-3; 13 bases align to TRBD2. Germline V CDR1 and CDR2: SGHVS, FNYEAQ. V shed 0 bases and J 3 bases; nucleotides not matched to a gene: 0. The CDR3 covers 16 residues.

The chain links TRBV30 to TRBJ2-4; 8 bases are shared with TRBD1. Germline V CDR1 and CDR2: GTSNPN, SVGIG (reference sequence). The junction had 24 bases not matched to a gene; V was cut back by 2 bases and J by 0 bases. The CDR3 consists of 22 residues. CDR3 sequence reads: CAWSPVQVRGRRMGLAKNIQYF. For the CDR3, the DNA is TGTGCCTGGAGTCCGGTACAGGTCAGGGGGCGCCGAATGGGCCTAGCCAAAAACATTCAGTACTTC.

The chain employs TRBV11-2 and TRBJ2-1, with TRBD1 matching 11 bases. There are 17 residues in the CDR3. V shed 2 bases, J shed 7 bases, and the junction held 10 bases outside the gene matches. CDR1 SGHAT and CDR2 FQNNGV come from the germline V gene. For the CDR3, the DNA is TGTGCCAGCAGCTTACCCTACGGGACAGGGGGTCGAAATGAGCAGTTCTTC. Translating gives CASSLPYGTGGRNEQFF. The full variable domain, completed using reference TRBV11-2 and TRBJ2-1, is EAGVAQSPRYKIIEKRQSVAFWCNPISGHATLYWYQQILGQGPKLLIQFQNNGVVDDSQLPKDRFSAERLKGVDSTLKIQPAKLEDSAVYLCASSLPYGTGGRNEQFFGPGTRLTVL.

V is TRBV7-9 and J is TRBJ1-5; no clear D. The CDR3 spans 15 residues. V lost 5 bases to trimming and J lost 9 bases, with 20 bases between them. Germline lookup yields CDR1 SEHNR and CDR2 FQNEAQ (reference sequence). CDR3 amino acids: CASSTEDNLSLPQHF. In nucleotides, the CDR3 is TGTGCCAGCAGCACTGAAGACAACTTAAGTCTGCCCCAGCATTTT. Full variable domain (missing parts from reference TRBV7-9 and TRBJ1-5): DTGVSQNPRHKITKRGQNVTFRCDPISEHNRLYWYRQTLGQGPEFLTYFQNEAQLEKSRLLSDRFSAERPKGSFSTLEIQRTEQGDSAMYLCASSTEDNLSLPQHFGDGTRLSIL.

The chain combines TRBV7-2 with TRBJ2-1; TRBD2 matches 7 bases. The CDR3 spans 16 residues. The J segment lost 8 bases and the V segment lost 1 base, leaving 11 bases of the junction unmatched. Germline CDR1 and CDR2: SGHTA and FQGNSA. CDR3: CASSLGGYAGVYEQFF. In DNA form, the CDR3 reads TGTGCCAGCAGCTTAGGAGGTTACGCGGGAGTATATGAGCAGTTCTTC.

The chain couples TRBV5-1 to TRBJ1-5; maybe TRBD1 (5 bases). The germline gives CDR1 SGHRS, CDR2 YFSETQ. CDR3 size: 15 residues. Trimming cost V 6 bases and J 7 bases, with 20 bases left between them. This CDR3 is CASKEGLSVGQPQHF. For the CDR3, the DNA is TGCGCCAGCAAAGAGGGACTTAGTGTGGGCCAGCCCCAGCATTTT.